The 18 T cell receptor beta chains below all came from one sample that was sequenced in a study of blood T cell repertoires in COVID-19. Here immunoSEQ multiplex PCR was the method, and the copy in TCRdb shows in-frame clones only, minus some. The sample yields more than 50,000 clones, 75% to 80% seen once. The sample taken for sequencing was peripheral blood. These receptors were collected from a man between 65 and 80 years old with active or convalescent COVID-19.

The genes are TRBV28 and TRBJ2-3; TRBD2 is a possible D gene (5 bases). The CDR3 length is 16 residues. CDR1 and CDR2 from the germline V gene are MDHEN and SYDVKM. Trimming left V 5 bases short and J 0 bases short, with 15 bases between. CDR3 sequence: CASSTLATTSTDTQYF. The DNA of the CDR3 is TGTGCCAGCAGTACTCTAGCAACCACTAGCACAGATACGCAGTATTTT.

This clone was seen a single time. The chain has TRBV27 and TRBJ2-7; D may be TRBD2 (7 bases). V was shortened by 3 bases and J by 2 bases, with 8 bases between the two germline ends. CDR3 size: 13 residues. CDR1 is MNHEY and CDR2 is SMNVEV in the germline V gene (reference sequence). This CDR3 reads CASSLGGPYEQYF. In DNA form, the CDR3 reads TGTGCCAGCAGTTTGGGGGGGCCCTACGAGCAGTACTTC.

This clone showed up just once. The chain is built from TRBV21-1 and TRBJ1-1; no check of the table's D call, TRBD1, against the DNA was made. TRBV21-1 is classified as a pseudogene. This CDR3 spans 18 amino acids. This CDR3 is CASSKGATGQGEITEAFF. The CDR3 coding sequence is TGTGCCAGCAGCAAAGGGGCCACCGGACAGGGTGAGATAACTGAAGCTTTCTTT.

The chain is built from TRBV29-1 and TRBJ1-5, with D perhaps TRBD1 (5 bases). V gave up 6 bases and J gave up 0 bases, with 15 bases separating them. Germline CDR1 is SQVTM and CDR2 is ANQGSEA. This CDR3 region has 15 residues. CDR3 protein: CSVPLTAYSNQPQHF. The DNA for the CDR3 is TGCAGCGTCCCATTGACAGCGTATAGCAATCAGCCCCAGCATTTT.

The chain recombines TRBV6-5 with TRBJ1-1; weak D call: TRBD1 (5 bases). V gave up 1 base and J gave up 2 bases, with 14 bases separating them. CDR1 is MNHEY and CDR2 is SVGAGI in the germline V gene. The CDR3 totals 16 residues. The CDR3, as DNA: TGTGCCAGCAGTTACTGGATGCCTGGGGCTAACACTGAAGCTTTCTTT. Translating it yields CASSYWMPGANTEAFF.

The genes are TRBV19 and TRBJ1-2, with 12 bases fitting TRBD1. J was trimmed by 4 bases and V by 3 bases; bases with no gene match: 12. The CDR3 is 18 residues long. Germline V CDR1 and CDR2: LNHDA, SQIVND (reference sequence). The CDR3 bases are TGTGCCAGTAGTATTTTGGGGGGACAGGGGGCGCGCATCTATGGCTACACCTTC. It codes for CASSILGGQGARIYGYTF. Full variable domain (rest looked up from reference TRBV19 and TRBJ1-2): DGGITQSPKYLFRKEGQNVTLSCEQNLNHDAMYWYRQDPGQGLRLIYYSQIVNDFQKGDIAEGYSVSREKKESFPLTVTSAQKNPTAFYLCASSILGGQGARIYGYTFGSGTRLTVV.

The gene calls are TRBV14 and TRBJ2-7; TRBD1 might be the D (6 bases). The V gene lost 5 bases and the J gene lost 2 bases, with 16 bases spanning the gap. Germline V CDR1 and CDR2: SGHDN, FVKESK. The length of the CDR3 is 15 residues. CDR3 nucleotide sequence: TGTGCCAGCAGCAGACACAGGGATTCCCCCTACGAGCAGTACTTC. Protein product: CASSRHRDSPYEQYF.

V gene TRBV6-6 combines with J gene TRBJ1-6; D might be TRBD1 (5 bases). Germline assignment: CDR1 MNHNY and CDR2 SVGAGI (reference sequence). Trimming removed 5 bases at V and 5 bases at J, with 13 bases between. The CDR3 consists of 15 residues. CDR3 region: CASSRRGMDNSPLHF. In nucleotides, the CDR3 is TGTGCCAGCAGTCGTCGGGGGATGGATAATTCACCCCTCCACTTT.

The J gene is TRBJ1-1, the V gene TRBV11-3, with 9 bases that match TRBD1. V lost 1 base to trimming and J lost 5 bases; unmatched junction nucleotides: 5. Germline lookup yields CDR1 SGHNT and CDR2 YENEEA. The CDR3 length is 15 residues. Here the CDR3 reads CASSLAGTGFTEAFF. The CDR3 bases are TGTGCCAGCAGCTTAGCCGGGACAGGGTTTACTGAAGCTTTCTTT.

CDR3 sequence: CSVQQALNTEAFF. The CDR3 nucleotides read TGCAGCGTTCAACAGGCTTTGAACACTGAAGCTTTCTTT. The chain carries TRBV29-1 and TRBJ1-1; a possible D gene is TRBD1 (5 bases). The germline V gene encodes CDR1 SQVTM and CDR2 ANQGSEA. The CDR3 has 13 residues. V was cut by 5 bases and J by 0 bases, with 10 bases left in between.

J is TRBJ2-7 and V is TRBV15; perhaps TRBD2 as D (5 bases). Germline lookup yields CDR1 LNHNV and CDR2 YYDKDF (reference sequence). V was trimmed by 6 bases and J by 0 bases, leaving 9 bases between them. This CDR3 contains 13 residues. CDR3 DNA: TGTGCCACCAGGAATCTAGCCTCCTACGAGCAGTACTTC. It codes for CATRNLASYEQYF.

The chain joins TRBV6-5 to TRBJ1-4; the D is unclear. Germline CDR1 and CDR2: MNHEY and SVGAGI. Trimming took 8 bases from V and 2 from J, leaving 6 bases between them. The CDR3 loop spans 12 amino acids. The CDR3 DNA reads TGTGCCAGCTCCCCGACTAATGAAAAACTGTTTTTT. This encodes CASSPTNEKLFF.

CDR3 protein: CASSFNSGSDTQYF. Here the CDR3 DNA reads TGCGCCAGCAGCTTCAATAGCGGGTCAGATACGCAGTATTTT. The V and J genes are TRBV5-1 and TRBJ2-3, with TRBD2 matching over 7 bases. Trimming removed 2 bases from V and 4 bases from J; junction bases left unmatched: 4. Germline V gene lookup returns CDR1 SGHRS and CDR2 YFSETQ. The CDR3 extends over 14 amino acids. Combining the CDR3 with reference TRBV5-1 and TRBJ2-3 gives the whole variable domain KAGVTQTPRYLIKTRGQQVTLSCSPISGHRSVSWYQQTPGQGLQFLFEYFSETQRNKGNFPGRFSGRQFSNSRSEMNVSTLELGDSALYLCASSFNSGSDTQYFGPGTRLTVL.

The rearrangement links TRBV3-1 (or the pseudogene TRBV3-2) to TRBJ2-3, with D possibly TRBD2 on 5 matching bases. Deletions cut 2 bases from V and 6 bases from J, with 9 bases between. The CDR3 totals 13 residues. CDR1 LGHDT and CDR2 YNNKEL come from the germline V gene (reference sequence). The CDR3 sequence: CASSQTPGDTQYF. The CDR3 coding sequence is TGTGCCAGCAGCCAAACCCCGGGGGATACGCAGTATTTT.

This sequence joins TRBV19 and TRBJ1-6, with D hard to call. From germline, CDR1 is LNHDA and CDR2 SQIVND (reference sequence). The V end lost 4 bases, the J end lost 9 bases, and 19 bases lay between the germline ends. CDR3 size: 16 residues. CDR3 protein: CASSSQSGPAISPLHF. The CDR3 DNA reads TGTGCCAGTAGTAGTCAGAGCGGGCCGGCAATTTCACCCCTCCACTTT.

Here the CDR3 reads CASSRRGEERPQYF. CDR3 coding DNA: TGTGCCAGCAGTCGCCGGGGGGAAGAGAGGCCCCAGTACTTC. V is TRBV6-2 or TRBV6-3 and J is TRBJ2-5, with 7 bases identical to TRBD2. Unmatched junction bases numbered 12, after V lost 5 bases and J lost 9 bases. Germline V gene lookup returns CDR1 MNHEY and CDR2 SVGEGT. The CDR3 has 14 amino acids.

CDR3 sequence (DNA): TGTGCCAGCAGCTTAGTCGGGACAGGGGTGACCGGGGAGCTGTTTTTT. It is translated as CASSLVGTGVTGELFF. This chain links TRBV7-2 with TRBJ2-2; 10 positions match TRBD1. Trimming removed 1 base from V and 5 bases from J; junction bases left unmatched: 4. This CDR3 has 16 amino acids. The germline V gene encodes CDR1 SGHTA and CDR2 FQGNSA.

The V call is TRBV7-2, the J call TRBJ1-6; 8 positions match TRBD1. CDR3 size: 15 residues. Germline V gives CDR1 SGHTA, CDR2 FQGNSA. Trimming cost V 3 bases and J 10 bases; bases outside gene matches: 8. The CDR3 loop is CASSLAGTGDSPLHF. CDR3 DNA: TGTGCCAGCAGCTTGGCCGGGACAGGAGACTCACCCCTCCACTTT.